These 20 T cell receptor beta chains were all obtained from the same sample, sequenced in a study of T cells in Graves' hyperthyroidism and ophthalmopathy. Amplification yielded TCR beta CDR3 regions, with RNA transcripts as the source. The TCR CDR3 was amplified in a first-round RT-PCR using the HTBI primer set. TCRdb passed the multiplex PCR reads through MiXCR, listing each CDR3 protein once. Of hundreds of thousands of distinct CDR3 sequences listed, roughly 17% are singletons. Sequencing was carried out using blood. These receptor sequences come from a woman aged 18-30 years with Graves' hyperthyroidism.

The gene calls are TRBV18 and TRBJ2-7; TRBD1 matches at 8 bases. The germline gives CDR1 KGHSH, CDR2 LQKENI. After removal of 3 bases from V and 2 bases from J, the junction contained 3 bases not matched to a gene. The CDR3 runs to 14 residues. The CDR3 DNA reads TGTGCCAGCTCACCGGGGGGACAGGCCTACGAGCAGTACTTC. Amino acids: CASSPGGQAYEQYF.

The table lists this clonotype with many counts. The V call is TRBV27, the J call TRBJ2-1; 15 nucleotides align to TRBD2. The length of the CDR3 is 16 residues. The J segment lost 6 bases and the V segment lost 5 bases, leaving 5 bases of the junction unmatched. The germline CDR1 and CDR2 sequences are MNHEY and SMNVEV (reference sequence). The CDR3 loop is CASSPGLAGGRNEQFF. In nucleotides, the CDR3 is TGTGCCAGCAGTCCTGGACTAGCGGGAGGGCGCAATGAGCAGTTCTTC.

This clonotype was counted many times. The rearrangement uses TRBV6-1 and TRBJ1-6; no clear D. V lost 6 bases and J lost 5, with 11 bases in between. The germline CDR1 and CDR2 sequences are MNHNS and SASEGT. This CDR3 is 14 amino acids long. The CDR3 loop reads CASRTGRHNSPLHF. The CDR3 DNA is TGTGCCAGCAGGACCGGACGGCATAATTCACCCCTCCACTTT.

This clonotype was observed a few times. The chain uses TRBV20-1 and TRBJ2-7; 7 nucleotides agree with TRBD2. Germline V gene lookup returns CDR1 DFQATT and CDR2 SNEGSKA (reference sequence). This CDR3 has 14 amino acids. Trimming at V came to 5 bases and at J to 0 bases, leaving 7 bases not matched to a gene. Here the CDR3 reads CSAGNGGNSYEQYF. The DNA for the CDR3 is TGCAGTGCTGGAAACGGGGGGAACTCCTACGAGCAGTACTTC.

On this clonotype: A much bigger clone sits one base away, suggesting this may be a read error. The conserved final phenylalanine or tryptophan is absent from the CDR3, which likely points to a read error. J is TRBJ2-1 and V is TRBV5-1; D possibly corresponds to TRBD1 (5 bases). Germline CDR1 is SGHRS and CDR2 is YFSETQ. The CDR3 sequence is 14 residues long. The germline V and J ends were trimmed by 1 base and 3 bases, with 8 bases remaining between them. In nucleotides, the CDR3 is TGCGCCAGCAGCTTGAGGGGTCTCTACAATGAGCAGTTCCTC. The encoded protein is CASSLRGLYNEQFL.

In the case of this clonotype: This may stem from a read error, because a much larger clone lies one nucleotide away. V usage is TRBV12-3 or TRBV12-4 and J usage is TRBJ2-5; TRBD1 aligns across 8 bases. The CDR3 has 15 residues. The CDR3 spells CACSHRDRRWETQYF. CDR3 nucleotides: TGTGCCTGCAGCCACCGGGACAGGAGGTGGGAGACCCAGTACTTC.

The V and J genes are TRBV7-2 and TRBJ1-2; TRBD1 matches at 10 bases. The CDR3 sequence is 18 residues long. The V gene end was trimmed by 0 bases and the J gene end by 5 bases; junction bases not matched to a gene: 12. The V gene's germline CDR1 is SGHTA and CDR2 FQGNSA. Here the CDR3 reads CASSLALLSGQGGYGYTF. Written as DNA, the CDR3 is TGTGCCAGCAGCTTAGCGCTTTTATCAGGACAGGGGGGATATGGCTACACCTTC.

This clonotype was seen at least ten times. The chain uses TRBV7-9 and TRBJ2-3; possible D gene TRBD2, 6 bases. The V end was cut by 1 base, the J end by 2 bases, with 13 bases between. CDR1 and CDR2 from the germline V gene are SEHNR and FQNEAQ (reference sequence). The length of the CDR3 is 16 residues. CDR3 residues: CASSLEIGRATDTQYF. CDR3 bases: TGTGCCAGCAGCTTAGAGATCGGGAGAGCCACAGATACGCAGTATTTT.

As regards this clonotype: A much more abundant neighbour one base away suggests this may be a read error. The genes are TRBV30 and TRBJ2-7; 7 nucleotides agree with TRBD2. V lost 7 bases to trimming and J lost 3 bases; unmatched junction nucleotides: 6. The CDR3 spans 12 residues. The germline V gene has CDR1 GTSNPN and CDR2 SVGIG (reference sequence). CDR3 nucleotides: TGTGCCTCGGCGGGGGACCTCTACGAGCAGTACTTC. Translating gives CASAGDLYEQYF.

This clonotype was counted ten times or more. The chain joins TRBV7-8 to TRBJ2-3; no definite D call. CDR3 length equals 16 residues. V was pared by 0 bases and J by 6 bases, with 16 bases between. Germline CDR1 SGHVS, CDR2 FQNEAQ. CDR3 in DNA: TGTGCCAGCAGCTTAGCTTTAGGCCTAGAAGGCGATACGCAGTATTTT. It codes for CASSLALGLEGDTQYF.

The V gene is TRBV30, the J gene TRBJ1-1, with 9 bases fitting TRBD1. Germline V gives CDR1 GTSNPN, CDR2 SVGIG (reference sequence). CDR3 length: 16 amino acids. V trimming: 3 bases; J trimming: 1 base; junction bases outside the gene matches: 9. CDR3 coding DNA: TGTGCCTGGAGACAGGGGGCGAGGAACTGGAACACTGAAGCTTTCTTT. Translated: CAWRQGARNWNTEAFF.

The chain has TRBV29-1 and TRBJ2-3; a weak D match, TRBD2 (5 bases). Trimming took 4 bases from V and 0 from J, leaving 17 bases between them. The CDR3 runs 16 residues. Germline lookup yields CDR1 SQVTM and CDR2 ANQGSEA. The CDR3 DNA follows: TGCAGCGTTGTGGTCGTAGTAAGGACTAGCACAGATACGCAGTATTTT. Protein sequence: CSVVVVVRTSTDTQYF.

This clonotype was counted only a few times. The chain combines TRBV5-1 with TRBJ2-1, with 11 bases identical to TRBD2. The germline gives CDR1 SGHRS, CDR2 YFSETQ. With V trimmed by 5 bases and J by 6 bases, 7 bases remained unmatched. The CDR3 contains 15 residues. CDR3 region: CASSELAGASNEQFF. The CDR3 bases are TGCGCCAGCAGTGAACTAGCGGGGGCCAGCAATGAGCAGTTCTTC.

This chain joins TRBV20-1 and TRBJ2-1; 7 bases fit TRBD2. The CDR3 is 15 amino acids. With V trimmed by 0 bases and J by 9 bases, 11 bases remained unmatched. CDR1 is DFQATT, CDR2 SNEGSKA, per germline (reference sequence). The DNA for the CDR3 is TGCAGTGCTAGAGAAAGAGCGGGACGCGACGCTGAGCAGTTCTTC. Protein product: CSARERAGRDAEQFF.

A note on this clonotype: A much larger clone lies a single base off, so this may be a read error. The chain has TRBV30 and TRBJ1-1; D gene ambiguous. The V and J ends lost 2 bases and 3 bases respectively, with 16 bases between them. In germline, CDR1 is GTSNPN, CDR2 SVGIG (reference sequence). The CDR3 loop spans 15 amino acids. The CDR3 DNA follows: TGTGCCTGGAGTTGGGTGTTGACTTTGGACACTGAAGCTTTCTTT. Translation: CAWSWVLTLDTEAFF.

This clonotype has at least ten counts. The chain combines TRBV6-1 with TRBJ2-7; no clear D gene. This CDR3 has 14 amino acids. CDR1 is MNHNS and CDR2 is SASEGT in the germline V gene. V was trimmed by 1 base and J by 2 bases, leaving 9 bases between them. This CDR3 is CASSEVRKTYEQYF. In DNA, the CDR3 is TGTGCCAGCAGTGAAGTGAGGAAAACCTACGAGCAGTACTTC.

V usage is TRBV13 and J usage is TRBJ1-4; 12 bases agree with TRBD1. Trimming removed 4 bases from V and 10 bases from J; junction bases left unmatched: 10. The germline gives CDR1 PRHDT, CDR2 FYEKMQ (reference sequence). The CDR3 has 16 residues. The CDR3 bases are TGTGCCAGCAGCTATACGTCGGGACAGGGGGCGCGAAAACTGTTTTTT. It codes for CASSYTSGQGARKLFF. Combining the CDR3 with reference TRBV13 and TRBJ1-4 gives the whole variable domain AAGVIQSPRHLIKEKRETATLKCYPIPRHDTVYWYQQGPGQDPQFLISFYEKMQSDKGSIPDRFSAQQFSDYHSELNMSSLELGDSALYFCASSYTSGQGARKLFFGSGTQLSVL.

This chain links TRBV18 with TRBJ1-2; 7 positions agree with TRBD1. This CDR3 comprises 14 residues. The germline CDR1 and CDR2 sequences are KGHSH and LQKENI. With V trimmed by 4 bases and J by 3 bases, 5 bases remained unmatched. DNA for the CDR3: TGTGCCAGCTCACAGGGGGCAGCCGACTATGGCTACACCTTC. Residues: CASSQGAADYGYTF.

As for this clonotype: A single base separates this from a much larger clone, so it may be a read error. The chain links TRBV28 to TRBJ2-7, with TRBD1 matching 7 bases. The germline V gene encodes CDR1 MDHEN and CDR2 SYDVKM. The CDR3 is 14 amino acids. CDR3 DNA sequence: TGTGCCGGCAGTACCTTGACAGGGCTCCACGAGCAGTACTTC. It encodes CAGSTLTGLHEQYF.

The chain has TRBV20-1 and TRBJ2-3; a possible D gene is TRBD2 (5 bases). The CDR3 totals 18 residues. Germline V gives CDR1 DFQATT, CDR2 SNEGSKA (reference sequence). Between the trimmed V and J ends, which lost 0 bases and 2 bases, there was a span of 21 bases. The CDR3 is CSARDRPEIERATDTQYF. The CDR3 DNA follows: TGCAGTGCTAGAGATCGGCCAGAGATAGAGAGGGCCACAGATACGCAGTATTTT.